The present TCR beta chain was sequenced within a study of beta chain features in type 1 diabetes. Study-wide results and limits: cDNA-based sequencing might over-represent cells highly expressing TCR.

Every isolated RNA sample was fully reverse transcribed, so sequencing captured expressed TCRB transcripts. Repertoires were generated with immunoSEQ multiplex PCR, while TCRdb's copy carries only in-frame clones and drops some. The sample consists of under 450,000 clones, more than 11% of them appearing once. A single heparinised blood sample, averaging about 120 mL, was obtained per donor. Trimming removed 2 bases from V and 9 bases from J, with 14 bases in between. Germline V gives CDR1 KGHSH, CDR2 LQKENI. The length of the CDR3 is 13 residues. This clone was seen more than once but under ten times. Its antigen is currently unknown.

The source material was naive CD4+ T cells from blood. The source is a man aged 25 to 45 in good health. The chain has TRBV18 and TRBJ2-7; possibly TRBD1 or TRBD2 for D (5 bases each). CDR3 in DNA: TGTGCCAGCTCACCAGGGACCCGGGGTGCGCAGTACGTC. It yields the protein CASSPGTRGAQYV.